This TCR beta chain came from a study of T cells after yellow fever vaccination. Regarding the study as a whole: Repertoires obtained by FACS sorting could include abundant clonotypes that entered as contaminants from the bulk population. Weaker, the secondary response had a peak occurring faster, on day 5 versus 15.

This clonotype was counted a few times. Its antigen is unidentified. Researchers made TCR cDNA using 5'RACE template switching, and this step added a universal primer site and UMIs. A single record per CDR3 protein comes from TCRdb applying MiXCR to the 5' RACE reads. The sample contains about 320,000 distinct CDR3 sequences, approximately 12% of which appear only once. This TCR was sampled from a man aged 18-30 years who received the YFV17D yellow fever vaccine. Sequenced here: CD4+ T cells sorted from PBMCs, sampled 15 days after the yellow fever booster vaccination.

The CDR3 DNA follows: TGTGCCAGCACCGTAGGGGAGGAGGCTCAGCCCCAGCATTTT. Encoded protein: CASTVGEEAQPQHF. The rearrangement joins TRBV6-6 to TRBJ1-5, with D perhaps TRBD1 (5 bases). The CDR3 contains 14 residues. Trimming stripped 7 bases from V and 6 bases from J, with 16 bases between. Germline V gene sequence: CDR1 MNHNY, CDR2 SVGAGI (reference sequence).